The sequence of this T cell receptor beta chain was determined in a study of T cell responses to AZD1222 COVID-19 vaccine. Study as a whole: The analysis combined second doses at about 4 or about 12 weeks.

Method: immunoSEQ multiplex PCR; TCRdb's copy keeps in-frame clones and lacks some. There are about 100,000 clones in the sample; less than 90% occur only once, and about 1.7% lies in the top ten. Notes on this clone: Its antigen is undetermined.

The V gene's germline CDR1 is SGHNT and CDR2 YYREEE (reference sequence). V lost 7 bases and J 7 bases, leaving 15 bases between the germline ends. The CDR3 length is 14 residues. Findings and limits, study-wide: Donors in the cohort were predominantly white British and more often female, and clonal diversity was possibly underestimated. Repertoires in all cases were sampled only once the peak T cell response had passed.

The material sequenced was peripheral blood, taken on day 0 of AZD1222 vaccination. The receptor's source is an adult in good health. This chain joins TRBV5-4 and TRBJ1-6; D unresolved. The CDR3 nucleotides read TGTGCCAGCTCCCCTTGGGGTGAGAATTCACCCCTCCACTTT. Translating gives CASSPWGENSPLHF.